The present T cell receptor (beta chain) was sequenced within a study of control samples from healthy donors and cancer patients. The CDR3 runs 14 residues. In germline, CDR1 is MDHEN, CDR2 SYDVKM. Trimming took off 9 bases at V and 1 base at J, with 14 bases between the two ends. This clone has only one observation. TCRdb's copy holds only in-frame clones and misses some; the assay was immunoSEQ multiplex PCR. The data show about 160,000 clones, with roughly 90% seen just once and about 12% held by the top ten. The sequence was collected from a man younger than 45 in good health. The chain recombines TRBV28 with TRBJ2-3; no clear D gene. The sequenced sample consisted of blood. This CDR3 is CASSAADRTDTQYF. As DNA, the CDR3 is TGTGCCAGTTCCGCAGCAGACCGCACAGATACGCAGTATTTT. The variable domain in full, completed from reference TRBV28 and TRBJ2-3, reads DVKVTQSSRYLVKRTGEKVFLECVQDMDHENMFWYRQDPGLGLRLIYFSYDVKMKEKGDIPEGYSVSREKKERFSLILESASTNQTSMYLCASSAADRTDTQYFGPGTRLTVL.